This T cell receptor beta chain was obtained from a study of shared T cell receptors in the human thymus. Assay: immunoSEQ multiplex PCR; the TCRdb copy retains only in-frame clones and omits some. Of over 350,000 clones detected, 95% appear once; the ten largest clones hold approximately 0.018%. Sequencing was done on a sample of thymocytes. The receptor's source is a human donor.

CDR3 in DNA: TGTGCCAGCATTGAGGGACCCCAAAGCGGGCAGCCCCAGCATTTT. Protein product: CASIEGPQSGQPQHF. The V call is TRBV28, the J call TRBJ1-5; D possibly corresponds to TRBD1 (5 bases). V gave up 7 bases and J gave up 7 bases, with 20 bases separating them. Germline CDR1 is MDHEN and CDR2 is SYDVKM. The CDR3 spans 15 residues.